The clone carrying this T cell receptor beta chain was recorded many times. The antigen is not known. This entry comes from a study of spatial heterogeneity in lung cancer. Study information: Every unique TCR and UMI combination, on average, appeared more than ten times in raw reads.

Specified time point: sample taken at primary tumor resection. Samples were donated by 72 untreated early-stage non-small cell lung cancer patients. Whole RNA, which was extracted from tumor, nontumor lung tissue or frozen PBMC, was sequenced without any cell sorting. Germline lookup yields CDR1 GTSNPN and CDR2 SVGIG (reference sequence). The CDR3 sequence is 14 residues long. Trimming stripped 0 bases from V and 2 bases from J, with 7 bases between. TCRdb re-called the 5' RACE reads with MiXCR, one entry per CDR3 protein. The sample shows tens of thousands of distinct CDR3 sequences, roughly 8% of them seen only once. Whole-study results and caveats: Ubiquitous expanded tumor TCRs surfaced in blood more at resection than they did at follow-up.

This material consisted of PBMCs, taken at surgery. This chain uses TRBV30 with TRBJ2-2; no clear D gene. This sequence originates from a male donor with early-stage non-small cell lung cancer. The CDR3 reads CAWSVSRNTGELFF. The DNA of the CDR3 is TGTGCCTGGAGTGTTAGCAGAAACACCGGGGAGCTGTTTTTT.